The following is a T cell receptor beta chain sequence with its context. Germline loops: CDR1 LGHNA, CDR2 YNFKEQ. V lost 0 bases, J lost 5 bases, and 10 bases lay in between. The length of the CDR3 is 15 residues. This sample was included in a study of shared T cell receptors in the human thymus. Produced via immunoSEQ multiplex PCR; TCRdb's table is partial and in-frame only. The profile covers approximately 580,000 clones, with 75% to 85% appearing a single time and around 0.013% taken by the ten largest. Separately, the same data were catalogued under a study of human thymus T cells. This second study says: Having surgery to correct congenital heart defects, healthy Finnish infants acted as the donors. Thymic and blood repertoires appeared to display a bias in their usage of V and J genes. There were highly overlapping thymic repertoires among unrelated individuals, as related research reported.

The rearrangement uses TRBV4-2 and TRBJ1-4, with unresolved D. The clonotype was recovered from a boy under three years old with a congenital heart defect. Source material: thymocytes. In DNA, the CDR3 is TGTGCCAGCAGCCAAGAACCCGGGAGGAATGAAAAACTGTTTTTT. Amino acid sequence: CASSQEPGRNEKLFF.